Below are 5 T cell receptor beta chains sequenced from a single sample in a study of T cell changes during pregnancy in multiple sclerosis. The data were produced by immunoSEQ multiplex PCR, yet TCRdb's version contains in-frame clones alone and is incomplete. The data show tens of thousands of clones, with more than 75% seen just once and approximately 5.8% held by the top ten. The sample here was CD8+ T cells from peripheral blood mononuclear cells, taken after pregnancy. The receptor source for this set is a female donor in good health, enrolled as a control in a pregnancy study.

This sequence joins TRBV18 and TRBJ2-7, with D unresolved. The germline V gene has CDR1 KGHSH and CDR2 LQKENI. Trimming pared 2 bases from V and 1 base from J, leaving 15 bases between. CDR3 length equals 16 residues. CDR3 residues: CASSPEVRVTSYEQYF. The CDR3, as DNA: TGTGCCAGCTCACCAGAAGTCCGGGTAACGTCCTACGAGCAGTACTTC.

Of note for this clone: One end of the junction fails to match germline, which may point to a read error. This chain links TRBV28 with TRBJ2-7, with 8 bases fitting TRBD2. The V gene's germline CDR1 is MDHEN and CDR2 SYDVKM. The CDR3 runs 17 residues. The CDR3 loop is CLLSQQSPSGGPYEQYF. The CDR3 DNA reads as TGCTTGCTGTCCCAGCAGTCCCCGAGCGGGGGCCCCTACGAGCAGTACTTC.

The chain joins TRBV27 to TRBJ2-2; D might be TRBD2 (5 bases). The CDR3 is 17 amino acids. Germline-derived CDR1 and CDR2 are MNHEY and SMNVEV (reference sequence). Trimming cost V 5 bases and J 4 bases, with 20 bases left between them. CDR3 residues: CASSPPREVGITGELFF. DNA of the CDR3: TGTGCCAGCAGTCCTCCCCGGGAAGTGGGGATCACCGGGGAGCTGTTTTTT.

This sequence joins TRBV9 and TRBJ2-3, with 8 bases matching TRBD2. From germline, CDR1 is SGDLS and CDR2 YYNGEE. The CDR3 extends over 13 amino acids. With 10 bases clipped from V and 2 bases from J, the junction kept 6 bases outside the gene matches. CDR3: CASERGPTDTQYF. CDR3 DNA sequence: TGTGCCTCGGAGCGGGGGCCCACAGATACGCAGTATTTT.

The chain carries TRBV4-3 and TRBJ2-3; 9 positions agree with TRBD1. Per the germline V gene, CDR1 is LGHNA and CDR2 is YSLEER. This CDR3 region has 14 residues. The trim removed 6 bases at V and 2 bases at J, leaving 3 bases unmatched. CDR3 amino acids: CASSRDRVTDTQYF. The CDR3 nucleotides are TGCGCCAGCAGTCGGGACAGGGTCACAGATACGCAGTATTTT.